This T cell receptor (beta chain) derives from a study of regulatory T cells in long-lasting Graves disease. Both iRepertoire HTBI primers and Arm-PCR of CDR3 regions were used to build the TCR beta libraries. A single record per CDR3 protein comes from TCRdb applying MiXCR to the multiplex PCR reads. The table records around 250,000 distinct CDR3 sequences, 20% to 25% of them present only once. This clonotype has a count of ten or more. Time point denoted: newly diagnosed GD, antithyroid drugs for less than 3 months. From RNA extracted from PBMCs, the TCR library was made. The CDR3 contains 16 residues. CDR1 and CDR2 (germline): SGHTA, FQGNSA. With V trimmed by 3 bases and J by 4 bases, 8 bases remained unmatched.

The V call is TRBV7-2, the J call TRBJ2-5; 10 bases map to TRBD1. The sample in question was peripheral blood mononuclear cells (PBMCs), obtained at new diagnosis, from a patient treated with antithyroid drugs. The clonotype was recovered from a female donor with Graves disease. The CDR3 region is CASSLSGTGVGETQYF. The CDR3 coding sequence is TGTGCCAGCAGCTTGTCCGGGACAGGGGTTGGAGAGACCCAGTACTTC.